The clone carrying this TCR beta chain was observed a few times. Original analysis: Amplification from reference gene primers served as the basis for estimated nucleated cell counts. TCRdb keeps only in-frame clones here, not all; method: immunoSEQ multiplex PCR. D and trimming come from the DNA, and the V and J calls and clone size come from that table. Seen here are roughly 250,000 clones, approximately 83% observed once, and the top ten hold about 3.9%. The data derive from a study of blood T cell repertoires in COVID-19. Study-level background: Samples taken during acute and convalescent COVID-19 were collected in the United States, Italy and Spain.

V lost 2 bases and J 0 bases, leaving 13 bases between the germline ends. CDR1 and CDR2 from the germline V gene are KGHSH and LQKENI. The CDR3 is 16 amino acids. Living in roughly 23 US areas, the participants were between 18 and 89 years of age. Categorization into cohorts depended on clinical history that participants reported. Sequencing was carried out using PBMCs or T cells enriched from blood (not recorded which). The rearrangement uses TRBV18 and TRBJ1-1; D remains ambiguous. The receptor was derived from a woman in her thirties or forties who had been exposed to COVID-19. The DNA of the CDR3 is TGTGCCAGCTCACCAGGGCTGATTAATATGAACACTGAAGCTTTCTTT. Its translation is CASSPGLINMNTEAFF. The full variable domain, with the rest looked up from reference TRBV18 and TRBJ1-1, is NAGVMQNPRHLVRRRGQEARLRCSPMKGHSHVYWYRQLPEEGLKFMVYLQKENIIDESGMPKERFSAEFPKEGPSILRIQQVVRGDSAAYFCASSPGLINMNTEAFFGQGTRLTVV.